This T cell receptor (beta chain) was found in a study of blood T cell repertoires in COVID-19. Generated by immunoSEQ multiplex PCR, the TCRdb table keeps only in-frame clones and is missing some. The table lists 250,000 or so clones, roughly 80% of them singletons. The CDR3 totals 14 residues. J lost 7 bases, V lost 5 bases, and 7 bases had no gene match. Per germline, CDR1 LGHNT and CDR2 FRNRAP. The sample was PBMCs or T cells enriched from blood (not recorded which). The clonotype originates from a man in his 60s who had recovered from COVID-19. V and J are TRBV12-5 and TRBJ2-1; 8 nucleotides line up with TRBD1. The CDR3, as DNA: TGTGCTAGTGGTGAAGGACAGGGATGGAATGAGCAGTTCTTC. Residues: CASGEGQGWNEQFF. Complete variable domain (other parts from reference TRBV12-5 and TRBJ2-1): DARVTQTPRHKVTEMGQEVTMRCQPILGHNTVFWYRQTMMQGLELLAYFRNRAPLDDSGMPKDRFSAEMPDATLATLKIQPSEPRDSAVYFCASGEGQGWNEQFFGPGTRLTVL.